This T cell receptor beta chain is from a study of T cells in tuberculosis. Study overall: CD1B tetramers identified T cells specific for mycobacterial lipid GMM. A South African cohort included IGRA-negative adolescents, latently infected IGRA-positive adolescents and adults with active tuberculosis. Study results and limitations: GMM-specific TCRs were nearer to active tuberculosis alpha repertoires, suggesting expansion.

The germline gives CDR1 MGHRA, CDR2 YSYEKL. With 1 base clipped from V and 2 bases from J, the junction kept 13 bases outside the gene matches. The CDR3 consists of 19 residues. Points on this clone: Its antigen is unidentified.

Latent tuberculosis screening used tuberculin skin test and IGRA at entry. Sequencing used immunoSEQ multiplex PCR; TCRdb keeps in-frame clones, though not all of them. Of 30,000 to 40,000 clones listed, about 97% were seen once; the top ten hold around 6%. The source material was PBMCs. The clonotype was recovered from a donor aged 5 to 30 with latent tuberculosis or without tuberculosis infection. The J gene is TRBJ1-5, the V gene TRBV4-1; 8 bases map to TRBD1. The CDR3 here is CASSQGSGQGGWGNQPQHF. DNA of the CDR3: TGCGCCAGCAGCCAAGGATCCGGACAGGGTGGATGGGGCAATCAGCCCCAGCATTTT.